This TCR beta chain was identified during a study of blood T cell repertoires in COVID-19. In the study overall: Samples taken during acute and convalescent COVID-19 were collected in the United States, Italy and Spain.

Those enrolled, adults aged about 18 to 95 years, came from around 24 US areas. This CDR3 is 17 amino acids long. V trimming: 4 bases; J trimming: 3 bases; junction bases outside the gene matches: 10. The germline V gene encodes CDR1 SGHRS and CDR2 YFSETQ. Data came from immunoSEQ multiplex PCR; TCRdb stores just in-frame clones and leaves some out. The top ten hold 5% of the sample, which has about 330,000 clones, 88% seen once. Sequencing was carried out using PBMCs or T cells enriched from blood (not recorded which). The chain is built from TRBV5-1 and TRBJ1-4; 9 nucleotides match TRBD1. The receptor's source is a man aged 25 to 40 who had recovered from COVID-19. The CDR3 coding sequence is TGCGCCAGCAGCATAGGATCGGGGACAGGGTCTAATGAAAAACTGTTTTTT. Translating it yields CASSIGSGTGSNEKLFF. The full variable domain, completed using reference TRBV5-1 and TRBJ1-4, is KAGVTQTPRYLIKTRGQQVTLSCSPISGHRSVSWYQQTPGQGLQFLFEYFSETQRNKGNFPGRFSGRQFSNSRSEMNVSTLELGDSALYLCASSIGSGTGSNEKLFFGSGTQLSVL.